The 5 T cell receptor beta chains below come from one sample, sequenced in a study of Graves' ophthalmopathy and Graves' hyperthyroidism (dated by TCRdb to 2016 to 2019). The instrument was an Illumina HiSeq 2000. For repertoire sequencing, TCR beta CDR3 regions were amplified from RNA transcripts. The first round was an RT-PCR using HTBI primers with the Qiagen OneStep RT-PCR kit, and this first round was followed by a second-round multiplex PCR, then size selection and purification. TCRdb redid the processing of the public reads, applying fastp at Q25 and MiXCR, and retained in-frame beta chains. Each entry is one CDR3 protein sequence, shown with its most common DNA and genes. This sample holds around 400,000 distinct CDR3 sequences; about 17% were observed only once. The top ten hold more than 1.5% of the sample. Sequenced sample: peripheral blood. The receptor set was obtained from a woman aged 18-29 years with Graves' ophthalmopathy. Donor details come from another sample of the same person, matched by shared clones.

Only one count was recorded for this clonotype. The J gene is TRBJ2-7, the V gene TRBV6-2 or TRBV6-3; D is uncertain. The CDR3 runs to 14 residues. Trimming pared 10 bases from V and 3 bases from J, leaving 19 bases between. Germline-derived CDR1 and CDR2 are MNHEY and SVGEGT. For the CDR3, the DNA is TGTGCCAAGAGTTACTCTAGGATACTCTACGAGCAGTACTTC. This codes for CAKSYSRILYEQYF.

The V and J genes are TRBV12-3 or TRBV12-4 and TRBJ2-5, with D perhaps TRBD2 (6 bases). The length of the CDR3 is 13 residues. Trimming removed 8 bases at V and 2 bases at J, with 12 bases between. CDR3 loop: CASLRRGQETQYF. For the CDR3, the DNA is TGTGCCAGCCTCCGGCGGGGACAAGAGACCCAGTACTTC.

In this sample, this clonotype turned up many times. V gene TRBV28 combines with J gene TRBJ2-5, with TRBD2 matching 16 bases. Per germline, CDR1 MDHEN and CDR2 SYDVKM. There are 18 residues in the CDR3. With V trimmed by 5 bases and J by 4 bases, 10 bases remained unmatched. CDR3 sequence (DNA): TGTGCCAGCAGTCAACCCGGGACTAGCGGGAGGGGGGTAGAGACCCAGTACTTC. Its translation: CASSQPGTSGRGVETQYF.

This clonotype was counted many times. V is TRBV5-1 and J is TRBJ1-2; tentatively, D is TRBD1 (5 bases). Germline V lookup: CDR1 SGHRS, CDR2 YFSETQ. Between the trimmed V and J ends, which lost 4 bases and 5 bases, there was a span of 18 bases. The CDR3 is 15 amino acids. The CDR3 protein is CASSPPTGGTYGYTF. The CDR3 region has the DNA TGCGCCAGCAGCCCCCCCACGGGGGGAACGTATGGCTACACCTTC.

This chain links TRBV11-1 with TRBJ1-1; the D gene is possibly TRBD1 (6 bases). CDR3 length: 17 residues. Germline V gene lookup returns CDR1 SGHAT and CDR2 FQDESV (reference sequence). The V and J ends lost 5 bases and 0 bases respectively, with 19 bases between them. CDR3 region: CASSRPTGPALNTEAFF. CDR3 DNA: TGTGCCAGCAGCAGACCAACAGGGCCGGCTTTGAACACTGAAGCTTTCTTT.